These 11 T cell receptor beta chains were all obtained from the same sample, sequenced in a study of vaccination effects on CD4 cells after COVID-19 (dated by TCRdb to between 2022 and 2023). These receptors' antigens are unknown. Preparation of the library involved the immunoSEQ multiplex PCR assay. TCRdb carries this immuneACCESS record with in-frame sequences only. Its versions omit some clonotypes, under half of them owing to an unresolved V gene in the studies checked, with the rest unexplained. The sample profile shows about 15,000 clones; around 75% of them were found once. Around 24% of the sample is in the top ten clones. The ViraFEST assay stimulated PBMC with viral peptide pools and then used TCR sequencing to identify antigen-specific CD4+ T cell clonotypes by expansion. After approximately eleven days of culture, CD4+ T cells were isolated with the EasySep CD4+ T cell isolation kit. PCR-confirmed SARS-CoV-2 infection had occurred in convalescent patients between March and December 2020, before the Alpha, Beta and Delta variants emerged in the United States. Participants received two doses of either the BNT162b2 or the mRNA-1273 mRNA SARS-CoV-2 vaccine.

The sequenced sample was CD4+ T cells from PBMCs cultured with HCoV-NL63 spike peptides, obtained after COVID-19 vaccination. The cell subset or site label on this specimen signifies: HCoV-NL63 spike overlapping peptide pool stimulation. These receptors were taken from a human donor who had a prior SARS-CoV-2 infection.

This chain uses TRBV11-1 with TRBJ2-7; the D is unclear. The CDR3 runs to 12 residues. Trimming stripped 5 bases from V and 2 bases from J, with 7 bases between. The V gene's germline CDR1 is SGHAT and CDR2 FQDESV (reference sequence). The CDR3 loop reads CASSPSPYEQYF. DNA of the CDR3: TGTGCCAGCAGCCCGTCCCCCTACGAGCAGTACTTC.

The chain carries TRBV10-2 and TRBJ1-4; tentatively, D is TRBD1 (5 bases). This CDR3 is 16 amino acids long. The V and J ends lost 2 bases and 4 bases respectively, with 14 bases between them. The germline gives CDR1 WSHSY, CDR2 SAAADI. The CDR3 is CASSEDWRQYNEKLFF. CDR3 nucleotides: TGCGCCAGCAGTGAGGATTGGCGACAGTATAATGAAAAACTGTTTTTT.

CDR3 residues: CASGLVLGVQGGNIQYF. The CDR3 DNA is TGTGCTAGTGGTTTGGTACTCGGGGTACAAGGTGGAAACATTCAGTACTTC. The V call is TRBV12-5, the J call TRBJ2-4; weak D call: TRBD2 (5 bases). V lost 0 bases and J 6 bases, leaving 18 bases between the germline ends. The CDR3 totals 17 residues. Germline V gene sequence: CDR1 LGHNT, CDR2 FRNRAP.

This clone was seen a handful of times. V is TRBV7-9 and J is TRBJ1-2; D is unresolved. There are 12 residues in the CDR3. Between the trimmed V and J ends, which lost 5 bases and 4 bases, there was a span of 8 bases. From germline, CDR1 is SEHNR and CDR2 FQNEAQ (reference sequence). As DNA, the CDR3 is TGTGCCAGCAGCCCCAAGTCCTATGGCTACACCTTC. Its protein is CASSPKSYGYTF.

The chain uses TRBV4-1 and TRBJ2-6; D is possibly TRBD2 (5 bases). The germline V gene has CDR1 MGHRA and CDR2 YSYEKL. V lost 4 bases and J 0 bases, leaving 10 bases between the germline ends. This CDR3 spans 16 amino acids. Here the CDR3 DNA reads TGCGCCAGCAGCCGCAACGAGGGCTCTGGGGCCAACGTCCTGACTTTC. The encoded protein is CASSRNEGSGANVLTF.

The V and J genes are TRBV15 and TRBJ2-7; D is undetermined. The CDR3 sequence is 14 residues long. Looked up from germline, CDR1 is LNHNV and CDR2 is YYDKDF (reference sequence). V lost 0 bases and J lost 3, with 9 bases in between. CDR3 bases: TGTGCCACCAGCAGAGAGGGGAAGGGCTACGAGCAGTACTTC. As protein: CATSREGKGYEQYF.

The J gene is TRBJ2-3, the V gene TRBV20-1; D is undetermined. In germline, CDR1 is DFQATT, CDR2 SNEGSKA (reference sequence). The CDR3 spans 11 residues. The ends were cut back, 7 bases at V and 2 bases at J, with 7 bases in the middle. CDR3 protein: CSGQDTDTQYF. The CDR3 nucleotides read TGCAGTGGGCAGGACACAGATACGCAGTATTTT.

The rearrangement joins TRBV18 to TRBJ1-2, with no clear D. CDR3 length: 15 residues. Germline V gene data show CDR1 as KGHSH and CDR2 as LQKENI. Trimming shortened V by 2 bases and J by 8 bases, and 18 bases separated the two germline ends. The DNA for the CDR3 is TGTGCCAGCTCACCAGAAGGTGGAGGGCATCGGGGCTACACCTTC. Residues: CASSPEGGGHRGYTF.

This rearrangement joins TRBV9 to TRBJ1-4, with TRBD1 matching over 7 bases. This CDR3 spans 15 amino acids. Germline CDR1 SGDLS, CDR2 YYNGEE. V shed 3 bases, J shed 6 bases, and the junction held 8 bases outside the gene matches. In DNA form, the CDR3 reads TGTGCCAGCAGCGCCACAGGGGTCTGGTATGAAAAACTGTTTTTT. Protein product: CASSATGVWYEKLFF.

CDR3 amino acids: CASSQFGRNTEAFF. The DNA of the CDR3 is TGTGCCAGCAGCCAATTCGGGAGAAACACTGAAGCTTTCTTT. The chain recombines TRBV14 with TRBJ1-1; D remains unclear. The germline V gene encodes CDR1 SGHDN and CDR2 FVKESK. Trimming cost V 2 bases and J 2 bases, with 9 bases left between them. The CDR3 runs 14 residues.

The rearrangement uses TRBV6-5 and TRBJ2-1; 9 nucleotides line up with TRBD1. This CDR3 has 14 residues. V shed 6 bases, J shed 6 bases, and the junction held 6 bases outside the gene matches. Germline V lookup: CDR1 MNHEY, CDR2 SVGAGI. Written as DNA, the CDR3 is TGTGCCAGCAGCCGGGACAGGGAGTCCAATGAGCAGTTCTTC. Translated, it gives CASSRDRESNEQFF.